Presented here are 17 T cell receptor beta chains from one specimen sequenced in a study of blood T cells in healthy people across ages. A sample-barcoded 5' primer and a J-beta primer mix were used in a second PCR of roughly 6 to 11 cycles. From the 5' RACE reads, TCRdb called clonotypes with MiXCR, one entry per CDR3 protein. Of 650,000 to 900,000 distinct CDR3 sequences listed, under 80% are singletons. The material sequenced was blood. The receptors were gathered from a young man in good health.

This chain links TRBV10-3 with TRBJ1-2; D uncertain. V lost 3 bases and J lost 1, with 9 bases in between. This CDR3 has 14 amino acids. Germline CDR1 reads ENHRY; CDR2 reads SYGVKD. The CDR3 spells CAISEGGNNYGYTF. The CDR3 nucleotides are TGTGCCATCAGTGAAGGTGGAAATAACTATGGCTACACCTTC.

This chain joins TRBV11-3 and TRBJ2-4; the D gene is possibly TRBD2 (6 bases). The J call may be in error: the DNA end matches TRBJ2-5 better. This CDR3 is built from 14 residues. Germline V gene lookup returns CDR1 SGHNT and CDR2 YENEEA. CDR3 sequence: CASSQNGGAETQYF. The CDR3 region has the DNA TGTGCCAGCAGCCAAAACGGGGGTGCGGAGACCCAGTACTTC.

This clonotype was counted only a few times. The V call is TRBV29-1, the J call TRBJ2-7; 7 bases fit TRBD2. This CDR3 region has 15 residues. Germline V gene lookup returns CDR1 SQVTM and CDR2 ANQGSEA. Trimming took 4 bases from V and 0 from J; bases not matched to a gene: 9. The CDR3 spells CSVAPGRGSSYEQYF. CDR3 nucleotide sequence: TGCAGCGTTGCCCCCGGGCGGGGGTCCTCCTACGAGCAGTACTTC.

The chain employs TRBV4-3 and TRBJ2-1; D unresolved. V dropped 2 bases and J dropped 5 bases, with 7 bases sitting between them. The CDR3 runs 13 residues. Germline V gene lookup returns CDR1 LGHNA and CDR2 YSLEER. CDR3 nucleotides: TGCGCCAGCAGCCAACAACCCGACAATGAGCAGTTCTTC. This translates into CASSQQPDNEQFF.

The DNA for the CDR3 is TGTGCCAGCAGTCCCAATGCCTTAAAGACCCAGTACTTC. It translates to CASSPNALKTQYF. The gene calls are TRBV27 and TRBJ2-5, with D unresolved. This CDR3 has 13 residues. Trimming took 5 bases from V and 6 from J, leaving 13 bases between them. Germline V gene sequence: CDR1 MNHEY, CDR2 SMNVEV (reference sequence).

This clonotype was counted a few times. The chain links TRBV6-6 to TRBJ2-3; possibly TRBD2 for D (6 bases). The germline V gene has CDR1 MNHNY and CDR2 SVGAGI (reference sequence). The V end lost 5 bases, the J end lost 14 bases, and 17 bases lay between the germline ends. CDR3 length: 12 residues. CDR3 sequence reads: CASSGDRDFRYF. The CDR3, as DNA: TGTGCCAGCAGTGGGGACCGGGACTTTCGGTATTTT.

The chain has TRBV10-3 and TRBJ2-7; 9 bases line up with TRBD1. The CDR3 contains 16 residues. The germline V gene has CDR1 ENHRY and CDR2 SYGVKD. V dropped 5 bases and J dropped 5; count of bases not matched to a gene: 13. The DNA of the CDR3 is TGTGCCATCAGTACGCGCTCGGGACAGGGAATCCACGAGCAGTACTTC. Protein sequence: CAISTRSGQGIHEQYF.

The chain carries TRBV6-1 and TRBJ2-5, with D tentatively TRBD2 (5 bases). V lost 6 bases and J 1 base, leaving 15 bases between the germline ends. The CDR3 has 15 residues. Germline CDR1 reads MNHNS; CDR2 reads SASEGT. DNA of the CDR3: TGTGCCAGCAGCGGACTCCCCTCGATCCAAGAGACCCAGTACTTC. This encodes CASSGLPSIQETQYF.

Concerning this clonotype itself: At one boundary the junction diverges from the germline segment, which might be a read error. This chain's CDR3 is CAISEPTSGVSTDTQFF. Here the CDR3 DNA reads TGTGCCATCAGTGAACCGACTAGCGGGGTTAGCACAGATACGCAGTTTTTT. The V and J genes are TRBV10-3 and TRBJ2-3, with 11 bases that match TRBD2. The length of the CDR3 is 17 residues. The germline CDR1 and CDR2 sequences are ENHRY and SYGVKD.

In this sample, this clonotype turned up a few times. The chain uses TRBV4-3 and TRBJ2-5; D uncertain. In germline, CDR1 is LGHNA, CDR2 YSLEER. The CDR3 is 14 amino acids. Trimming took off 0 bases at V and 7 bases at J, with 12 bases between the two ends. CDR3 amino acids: CASSQDSQLGTQYF. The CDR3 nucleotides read TGCGCCAGCAGCCAAGACTCCCAGCTGGGGACCCAGTACTTC.

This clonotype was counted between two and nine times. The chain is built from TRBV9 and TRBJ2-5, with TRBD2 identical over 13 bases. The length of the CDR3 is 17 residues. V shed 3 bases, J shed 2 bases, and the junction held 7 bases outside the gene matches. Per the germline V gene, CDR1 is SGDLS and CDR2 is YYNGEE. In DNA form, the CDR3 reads TGTGCCAGCAGCGCAGGACTAGCGGGGGTACCTCAAGAGACCCAGTACTTC. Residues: CASSAGLAGVPQETQYF.

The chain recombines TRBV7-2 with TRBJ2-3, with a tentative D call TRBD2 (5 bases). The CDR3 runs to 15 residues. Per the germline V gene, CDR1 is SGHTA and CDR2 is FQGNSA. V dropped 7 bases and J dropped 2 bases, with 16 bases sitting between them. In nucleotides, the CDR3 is TGTGCCAGCATCGCCGGGAACCCTCTCACAGATACGCAGTATTTT. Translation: CASIAGNPLTDTQYF.

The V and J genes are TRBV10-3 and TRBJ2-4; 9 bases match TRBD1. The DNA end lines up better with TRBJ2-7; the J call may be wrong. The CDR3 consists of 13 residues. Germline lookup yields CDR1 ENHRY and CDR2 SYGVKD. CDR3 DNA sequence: TGTGCCATCAGACAGGGGGCAGGCTACGAGCAGTACTTC. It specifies CAIRQGAGYEQYF.

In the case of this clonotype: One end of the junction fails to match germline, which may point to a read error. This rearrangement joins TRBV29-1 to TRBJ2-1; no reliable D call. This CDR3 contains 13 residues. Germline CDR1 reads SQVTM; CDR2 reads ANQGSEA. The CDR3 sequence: CSVSRSPYKEQFF. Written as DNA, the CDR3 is TGCAGCGTTAGTCGGAGCCCGTACAAGGAGCAGTTCTTC.

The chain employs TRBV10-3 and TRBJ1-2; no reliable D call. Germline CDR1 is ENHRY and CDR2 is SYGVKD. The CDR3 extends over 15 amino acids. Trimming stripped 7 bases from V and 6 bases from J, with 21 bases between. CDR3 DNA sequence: TGTGCCATCACTGCTTCAGTGGCCCCTGGGGATGGCTACACCTTC. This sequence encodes CAITASVAPGDGYTF.

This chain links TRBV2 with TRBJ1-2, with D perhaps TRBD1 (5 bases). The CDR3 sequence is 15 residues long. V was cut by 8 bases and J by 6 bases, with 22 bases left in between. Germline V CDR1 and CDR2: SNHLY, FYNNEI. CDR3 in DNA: TGTGCCAGCGAGCCGCGGGCAGGGTCACTGGATGGCTACACCTTC. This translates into CASEPRAGSLDGYTF.

Here the CDR3 DNA reads TGTGCCAGCAGCCAAGTGGACAGGGCGTATGGCTACACCTTC. Protein: CASSQVDRAYGYTF. This sequence joins TRBV4-2 and TRBJ1-2; 8 bases align to TRBD1. This CDR3 contains 14 residues. Germline CDR1 and CDR2: LGHNA and YNFKEQ. J lost 5 bases, V lost 1 base, and 3 bases had no gene match.